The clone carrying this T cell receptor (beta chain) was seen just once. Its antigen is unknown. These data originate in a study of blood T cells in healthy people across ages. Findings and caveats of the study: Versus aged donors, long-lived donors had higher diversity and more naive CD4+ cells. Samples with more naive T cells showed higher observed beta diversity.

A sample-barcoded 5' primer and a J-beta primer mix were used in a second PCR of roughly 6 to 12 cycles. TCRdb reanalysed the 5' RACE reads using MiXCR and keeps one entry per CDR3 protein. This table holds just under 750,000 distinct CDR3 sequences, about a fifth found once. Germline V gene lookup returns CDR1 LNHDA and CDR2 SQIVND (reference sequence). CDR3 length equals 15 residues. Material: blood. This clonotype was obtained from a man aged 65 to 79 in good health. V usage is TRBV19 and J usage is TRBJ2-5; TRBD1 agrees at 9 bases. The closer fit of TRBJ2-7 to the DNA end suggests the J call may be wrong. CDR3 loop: CASSRTGATHCEQYF. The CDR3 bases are TGTGCCAGTAGCCGGACAGGGGCTACCCACTGCGAGCAGTACTTC.